This T cell receptor beta chain was captured by sequencing in a study of human T cells and chemical hapten exposure. Background on the study: Donors were sensitized with 2% DPC on the upper inner arm. Findings and limits, study-wide: The number of TCRs over 1 in 1000 frequency stayed unchanged after DPC. Having alopecia, the donors may differ immunologically from healthy people.

Comments on this clonotype: What it binds is unknown.

TCRdb re-derived calls from the RACE reads in MiXCR, one entry per CDR3 protein. Of some 200,000 distinct CDR3 sequences in the sample, 25% to 35% were seen once. Time point reported: pre-sensitization, week 0. Documented treatment: therapeutic diphenylcyclopropenone sensitization with weekly scalp DPC. Someone pulled total RNA out of unfractionated whole blood. The specimen comprised whole blood, sampled in connection with sensitization to the hapten diphenylcyclopropenone (DPC). The source of this sequence is a woman aged 25 to 45 with alopecia areata. Some clones in this sample may be carry-over from other donors' samples.

The CDR3 region has the DNA TGTGCCAGCTCACCGTTCGACCGGGACGAGCAGTACTTC. Encoded protein: CASSPFDRDEQYF. V and J are TRBV18 and TRBJ2-7; unclear D gene. Trimming stripped 3 bases from V and 5 bases from J, with 11 bases between. In germline, CDR1 is KGHSH, CDR2 LQKENI. The CDR3 consists of 13 residues.